This TCR beta chain was profiled in a study of breast tumors, draining lymph nodes, adjacent tissues. Comment on this clonotype: A junction end diverges from the germline sequence, so it may reflect a read error.

Germline lookup yields CDR1 LNHDA and CDR2 SQIVND (reference sequence). The CDR3 is made up of 15 amino acids. MiXCR, applied by TCRdb to the multiplex PCR reads, yields one record per CDR3 protein. The sample holds over 10,000 distinct CDR3 sequences; just over 70% are singletons and the top ten take around 44%. Sequencing used tumor-adjacent breast tissue. The chain joins TRBV19 to TRBJ2-5, with TRBD2 as a possible D gene (7 bases). This TCR came from a female donor with breast cancer. Some clones in this sample may be carry-over from other donors' samples. The DNA of the CDR3 is TGTGCCAGTAGTATAACCCTCGGGGGGCAAGGGACCCAGTACTTC. Its translation: CASSITLGGQGTQYF.